This T cell receptor beta chain was sequenced in a study of T cells in localized non-small cell lung cancer. The CDR3 totals 13 residues. V was pared by 1 base and J by 5 bases, with 6 bases between. Per the germline V gene, CDR1 is SGHTA and CDR2 is FQGNSA. The protocol was immunoSEQ multiplex PCR, while the TCRdb copy is restricted to in-frame clones and leaves out a portion. There are 20,000 to 25,000 clones in the sample; approximately 88% occur only once, and 5.5% to 7.5% lies in the top ten. Study-wide results and caveats: The highest T cell clonality was in uninvolved adjacent lung, above tumor. Multi-region tumor sequencing was not done, so intratumor heterogeneity could not be excluded.

Remarks on this clone: The antigen remains unidentified.

The source material was PBMCs, sampled before any cancer treatment. The receptor comes from a man between 40 and 70 years old with stage II lung adenocarcinoma. The J gene is TRBJ1-5, the V gene TRBV7-2, with D possibly TRBD1 on 6 matching bases. The DNA of the CDR3 is TGTGCCAGCAGCTTAGGACAGGATCAGCCCCAGCATTTT. As protein: CASSLGQDQPQHF.